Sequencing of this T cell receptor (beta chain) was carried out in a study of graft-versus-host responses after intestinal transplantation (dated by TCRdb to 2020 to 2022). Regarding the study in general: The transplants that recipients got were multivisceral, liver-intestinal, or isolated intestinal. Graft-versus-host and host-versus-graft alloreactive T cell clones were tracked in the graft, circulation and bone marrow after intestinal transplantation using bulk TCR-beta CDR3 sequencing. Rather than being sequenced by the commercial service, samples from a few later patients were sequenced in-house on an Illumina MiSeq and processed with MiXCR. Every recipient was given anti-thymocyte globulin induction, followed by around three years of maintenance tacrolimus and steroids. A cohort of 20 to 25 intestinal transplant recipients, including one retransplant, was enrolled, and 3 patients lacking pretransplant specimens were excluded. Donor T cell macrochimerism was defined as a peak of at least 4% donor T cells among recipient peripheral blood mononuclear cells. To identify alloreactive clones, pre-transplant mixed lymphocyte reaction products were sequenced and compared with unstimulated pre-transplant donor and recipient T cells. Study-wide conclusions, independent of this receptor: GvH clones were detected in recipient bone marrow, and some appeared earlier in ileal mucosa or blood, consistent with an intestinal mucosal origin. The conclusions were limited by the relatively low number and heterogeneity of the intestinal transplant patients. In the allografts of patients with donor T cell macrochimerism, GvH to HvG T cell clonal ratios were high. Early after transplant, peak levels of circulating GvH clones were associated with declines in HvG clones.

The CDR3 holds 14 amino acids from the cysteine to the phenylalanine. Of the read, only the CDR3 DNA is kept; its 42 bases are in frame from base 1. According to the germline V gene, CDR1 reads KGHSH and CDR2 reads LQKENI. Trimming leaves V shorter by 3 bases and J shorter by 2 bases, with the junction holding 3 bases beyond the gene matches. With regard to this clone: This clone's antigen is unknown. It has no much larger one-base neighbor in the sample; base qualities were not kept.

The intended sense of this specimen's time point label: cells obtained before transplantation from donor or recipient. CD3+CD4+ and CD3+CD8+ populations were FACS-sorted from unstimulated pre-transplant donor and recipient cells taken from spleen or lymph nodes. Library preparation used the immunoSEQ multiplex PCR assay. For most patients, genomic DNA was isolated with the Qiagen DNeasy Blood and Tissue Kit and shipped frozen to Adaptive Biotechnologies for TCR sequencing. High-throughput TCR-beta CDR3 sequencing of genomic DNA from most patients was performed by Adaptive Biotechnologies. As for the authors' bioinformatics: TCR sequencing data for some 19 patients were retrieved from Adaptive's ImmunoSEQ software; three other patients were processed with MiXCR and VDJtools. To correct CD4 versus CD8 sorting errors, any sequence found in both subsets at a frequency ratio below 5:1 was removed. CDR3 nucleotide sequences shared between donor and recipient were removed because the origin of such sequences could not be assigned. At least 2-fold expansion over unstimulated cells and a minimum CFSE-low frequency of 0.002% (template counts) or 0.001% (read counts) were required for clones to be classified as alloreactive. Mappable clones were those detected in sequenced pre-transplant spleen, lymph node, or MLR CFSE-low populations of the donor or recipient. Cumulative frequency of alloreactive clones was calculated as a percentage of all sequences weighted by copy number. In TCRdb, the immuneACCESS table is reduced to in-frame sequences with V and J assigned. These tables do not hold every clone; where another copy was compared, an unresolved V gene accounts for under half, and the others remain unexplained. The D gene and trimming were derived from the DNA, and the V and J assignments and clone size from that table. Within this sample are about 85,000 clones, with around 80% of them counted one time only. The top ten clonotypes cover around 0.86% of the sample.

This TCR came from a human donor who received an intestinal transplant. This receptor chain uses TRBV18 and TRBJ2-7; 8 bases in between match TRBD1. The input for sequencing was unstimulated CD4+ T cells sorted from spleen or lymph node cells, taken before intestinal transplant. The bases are TGTGCCAGCTCACCTGAACAGGGGGCCTACGAGCAGTACTTC. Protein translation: CASSPEQGAYEQYF.